This passage covers 21 T cell receptor beta chains from one sample sequenced in a study of sequential checkpoint blockade in melanoma. Some clones are missing from TCRdb's copy, which holds only in-frame ones; the method was immunoSEQ multiplex PCR. This table has around 19,000 clones, approximately 72% appearing once. The treatment was: randomized to nivolumab then ipilimumab (arm A) or the reverse (arm B). The sample here was CD8+ T cells sorted from blood (inferred from file names), taken from a patient given nivolumab and ipilimumab in sequence. These TCRs come from a human donor with melanoma.

This clone was seen only a few times. The rearrangement joins TRBV6-5 to TRBJ1-4; D is unresolved. The V end was cut by 7 bases, the J end by 0 bases, with 6 bases between. In germline, CDR1 is MNHEY, CDR2 SVGAGI. This CDR3 is built from 13 residues. CDR3 loop: CASTSATNEKLFF. The CDR3 nucleotides read TGTGCCAGCACGTCCGCAACTAATGAAAAACTGTTTTTT.

This clone was counted between two and nine times. V is TRBV25-1 and J is TRBJ2-1; no definite D call. Germline-derived CDR1 and CDR2 are MGHDK and SYGVNS. The CDR3 sequence is 14 residues long. V was cut by 1 base and J by 3 bases, with 7 bases left in between. This CDR3 reads CASSEFPSYNEQFF. The CDR3, as DNA: TGTGCCAGCAGTGAATTCCCTAGCTACAATGAGCAGTTCTTC.

The rearrangement uses TRBV19 and TRBJ1-1, with 10 nucleotides matching TRBD1. V shed 6 bases and J 5 bases; nucleotides not matched to a gene: 9. The V gene's germline CDR1 is LNHDA and CDR2 SQIVND (reference sequence). The CDR3 is 15 amino acids. The DNA for the CDR3 is TGTGCCAGTAGGCCGGGACAGGGGAGTATAACTGAAGCTTTCTTT. It translates to CASRPGQGSITEAFF.

The chain couples TRBV6-1 to TRBJ2-7; 8 nucleotides align to TRBD2. CDR1 is MNHNS, CDR2 SASEGT, per germline. With V trimmed by 6 bases and J by 1 base, 8 bases remained unmatched. This CDR3 is built from 15 residues. The CDR3 DNA reads TGTGCCAGCAGGATCTTTGCGGGAGGTTCCTACGAGCAGTACTTC. It specifies CASRIFAGGSYEQYF.

The V call is TRBV28, the J call TRBJ2-7, with 7 bases lining up with TRBD2. The CDR3 covers 14 residues. CDR1 is MDHEN and CDR2 is SYDVKM in the germline V gene. Unmatched junction bases numbered 6, after V lost 7 bases and J lost 0 bases. CDR3 in amino acids: CASTQREGSYEQYF. CDR3 in DNA: TGTGCCAGCACCCAGAGGGAGGGCTCCTACGAGCAGTACTTC.

The V gene is TRBV7-9, the J gene TRBJ2-5; D unresolved. Near its end, the DNA agrees better with TRBJ2-7, so the J call may be wrong. This CDR3 region has 13 residues. Germline CDR1 and CDR2: SEHNR and FQNEAQ (reference sequence). CDR3 amino acids: CASSFSSSYEQYF. The CDR3 DNA reads TGTGCCAGCAGCTTTAGCAGCTCCTACGAGCAGTACTTC.

This chain uses TRBV14 with TRBJ1-2, with 7 nucleotides matching TRBD1. The CDR3 spans 13 residues. V shed 4 bases, J shed 5 bases, and the junction held 4 bases outside the gene matches. The germline gives CDR1 SGHDN, CDR2 FVKESK. CDR3 coding DNA: TGTGCCAGCAGCCTAGGACAGGTGTATGGCTACACCTTC. The encoded protein is CASSLGQVYGYTF.

CDR3 sequence (DNA): TGTGCCAGCAGCTACCCCGGGACAGTGAACACTGAAGCTTTCTTT. Translating it yields CASSYPGTVNTEAFF. The rearrangement links TRBV7-9 to TRBJ1-1, with 7 nucleotides matching TRBD1. Trimming at V came to 4 bases and at J to 0 bases, leaving 5 bases not matched to a gene. Germline assignment: CDR1 SEHNR and CDR2 FQNEAQ (reference sequence). CDR3 length equals 15 residues.

V and J are TRBV6-5 and TRBJ1-2; 7 nucleotides match TRBD1. This CDR3 region has 12 residues. V lost 6 bases and J lost 4; bases outside the gene matches: 2. CDR1 is MNHEY and CDR2 is SVGAGI in the germline V gene. As DNA, the CDR3 is TGTGCCAGCAGCTGGACAGGCTATGGCTACACCTTC. Translation gives CASSWTGYGYTF.

The chain uses TRBV28 and TRBJ2-5; D possibly corresponds to TRBD1 (6 bases). CDR1 is MDHEN, CDR2 SYDVKM, per germline. The CDR3 consists of 16 residues. The V end was cut by 6 bases, the J end by 2 bases, with 19 bases between. The CDR3 spells CASRSTGIQRQETQYF. In DNA form, the CDR3 reads TGTGCCAGCAGAAGCACAGGGATACAGAGGCAAGAGACCCAGTACTTC.

J is TRBJ2-7 and V is TRBV2; 12 nucleotides align to TRBD1. The CDR3 runs 15 residues. The V segment lost 6 bases and the J segment 2 bases; nucleotides outside the gene matches: 5. Germline V lookup: CDR1 SNHLY, CDR2 FYNNEI. CDR3 DNA: TGTGCCAGCAGACCGGGACAGGGGGCGACCTACGAGCAGTACTTC. This gives the protein CASRPGQGATYEQYF.

This clone was seen just once. This chain links TRBV7-9 with TRBJ2-7; 11 nucleotides match TRBD1. Per germline, CDR1 SEHNR and CDR2 FQNEAQ (reference sequence). The V gene end was trimmed by 5 bases and the J gene end by 1 base; junction bases not matched to a gene: 13. The CDR3 consists of 18 residues. CDR3 sequence reads: CASSPGTGGEKVSYEQYF. In nucleotides, the CDR3 is TGTGCCAGCAGCCCGGGGACAGGGGGTGAAAAGGTATCCTACGAGCAGTACTTC.

The chain carries TRBV11-3 and TRBJ1-3; tentative D call: TRBD1 (6 bases). Per germline, CDR1 SGHNT and CDR2 YENEEA. Trimming shortened V by 5 bases and J by 4 bases, and 15 bases separated the two germline ends. The CDR3 spans 15 residues. The CDR3 loop is CASSPGTTAGNTIYF. DNA for the CDR3: TGTGCCAGCAGCCCCGGGACAACTGCCGGAAACACCATATATTTT.

V usage is TRBV9 and J usage is TRBJ1-1, with 7 bases that match TRBD1. CDR1 and CDR2 from the germline V gene are SGDLS and YYNGEE. This CDR3 is built from 16 residues. J gave up 0 bases and V 4 bases, and 9 bases lay outside the gene matches. DNA for the CDR3: TGTGCCAGCAGCCATTCCACACAGGGGATGAACACTGAAGCTTTCTTT. The encoded protein is CASSHSTQGMNTEAFF.

This sequence joins TRBV9 and TRBJ1-1; 7 bases line up with TRBD1. CDR1 SGDLS and CDR2 YYNGEE come from the germline V gene. The CDR3 loop spans 12 amino acids. J lost 6 bases, V lost 4 bases, and 3 bases had no gene match. The CDR3 DNA reads as TGTGCCAGCAGCAACAGGGGCGCTGAAGCTTTCTTT. Protein sequence: CASSNRGAEAFF.

A note on this clone: This sample also contains other DNA sequences that code for the same CDR3. V usage is TRBV28 and J usage is TRBJ1-1; 7 nucleotides line up with TRBD1. The CDR3 length is 13 residues. CDR1 MDHEN and CDR2 SYDVKM come from the germline V gene. The V and J ends lost 3 bases and 5 bases, in that order; junction bases with no gene match: 3. Written as DNA, the CDR3 is TGTGCCAGCAGTTTGACAGGGCGTACTGAAGCTTTCTTT. Translated, it gives CASSLTGRTEAFF.

This chain joins TRBV5-1 and TRBJ2-5, with 9 bases identical to TRBD2. The J call may be in error: the DNA end matches TRBJ2-7 better. Looked up from germline, CDR1 is SGHRS and CDR2 is YFSETQ. This CDR3 spans 12 amino acids. DNA for the CDR3: TGCGCCAGCAGCCCGGGACTAGCCGAGCAGTACTTC. Translating it yields CASSPGLAEQYF.

This clone was counted between two and nine times. For the CDR3, the DNA is TGTGCCAGCAGTGATACCGCCCCCGGGGTGAGAAAACTGTTTTTT. It encodes CASSDTAPGVRKLFF. The chain joins TRBV2 to TRBJ1-4; D is unclear. Trimming stripped 3 bases from V and 10 bases from J, with 18 bases between. Germline CDR1 and CDR2: SNHLY and FYNNEI. This CDR3 has 15 amino acids.

This chain connects TRBV7-9 to TRBJ1-4, with D possibly TRBD1 on 5 matching bases. The germline gives CDR1 SEHNR, CDR2 FQNEAQ (reference sequence). There are 12 residues in the CDR3. V was clipped by 5 bases and J by 7 bases, with 8 bases between them. The CDR3 DNA reads as TGTGCCAGCAGCAACGGGGGTGAAAAACTGTTTTTT. Protein product: CASSNGGEKLFF.

The rearrangement uses TRBV27 and TRBJ1-2; tentative D call: TRBD1 (6 bases). CDR1 is MNHEY, CDR2 SMNVEV, per germline (reference sequence). The V end lost 1 base, the J end lost 4 bases, and 10 bases lay between the germline ends. CDR3 length: 14 amino acids. The DNA of the CDR3 is TGTGCCAGCAGTTTATATCAGGGGAGCTATGGCTACACCTTC. Translation: CASSLYQGSYGYTF.

V and J are TRBV5-1 and TRBJ2-7; 7 bases map to TRBD1. Germline V gene data show CDR1 as SGHRS and CDR2 as YFSETQ. The CDR3 is 17 amino acids. The V gene end was trimmed by 0 bases and the J gene end by 7 bases; junction bases not matched to a gene: 16. The CDR3: CASSLERRQGGIREQYF. Written as DNA, the CDR3 is TGCGCCAGCAGCTTGGAACGTCGACAGGGTGGAATTCGGGAGCAGTACTTC.